This entry lists 20 T cell receptor beta chains sequenced from one sample in a study of blood T cells in healthy people across ages. The use of a sample-barcoded 5' primer and a J-beta primer mix characterized a second PCR of roughly 7 to 11 cycles. TCRdb reprocessed the 5' RACE reads with MiXCR, giving one entry per CDR3 protein. Among around 900,000 distinct CDR3 sequences listed, roughly 50% were seen once. Sequenced input: blood. These receptors came from a woman in her sixties or seventies in good health.

The chain links TRBV6-5 to TRBJ2-4, with TRBD1 matching over 7 bases. Near its end, the DNA agrees better with TRBJ2-5, so the J call may be wrong. This CDR3 comprises 13 residues. The germline V gene encodes CDR1 MNHEY and CDR2 SVGAGI. DNA of the CDR3: TGTGCCAGCAGATTGGACAGGCGAGAGACCCAGTACTTC. It specifies CASRLDRRETQYF.

V is TRBV20-1 and J is TRBJ2-5; D unresolved. The J call may be wrong; the DNA end is better matched by TRBJ2-7. The V gene's germline CDR1 is DFQATT and CDR2 SNEGSKA (reference sequence). There are 10 residues in the CDR3. This chain's CDR3 is CSASMIEQYF. The CDR3 nucleotides read TGCAGTGCTAGTATGATCGAGCAGTACTTC.

In DNA form, the CDR3 reads TGTGCCAGCAGTTCGGACAGGGGACCCTGGGATACGCAGTATTTT. This translates into CASSSDRGPWDTQYF. The chain recombines TRBV27 with TRBJ2-3; 9 bases agree with TRBD1. The length of the CDR3 is 15 residues. Trimming removed 4 bases from V and 6 bases from J; junction bases left unmatched: 8. Germline CDR1 MNHEY, CDR2 SMNVEV (reference sequence).

This clonotype was detected ten times or more. The J gene is TRBJ2-5, the V gene TRBV3-1; D remains ambiguous. V was trimmed by 4 bases and J by 0 bases, leaving 12 bases between them. The germline V gene has CDR1 LGHDT and CDR2 YNNKEL (reference sequence). The CDR3 totals 15 residues. CDR3 residues: CASSPYYRNQETQYF. The CDR3 nucleotides read TGTGCCAGCAGCCCCTATTACAGAAACCAAGAGACCCAGTACTTC.

This clonotype was observed at least ten times. The V call is TRBV18, the J call TRBJ2-3; 9 bases match TRBD2. CDR3 size: 17 residues. Germline V gene lookup returns CDR1 KGHSH and CDR2 LQKENI. V lost 2 bases, J lost 6 bases, and 12 bases stayed unmatched. In nucleotides, the CDR3 is TGTGCCAGCTCACCAGGTGATCGCGCGGGAGGGATGGATACGCAGTATTTT. Protein: CASSPGDRAGGMDTQYF.

As to this clonotype: Germline and junction disagree at one end, which may indicate a read error. The chain links TRBV29-1 to TRBJ2-2, with D perhaps given as TRBD1 or TRBD2 (5 bases each). Germline CDR1 reads SQVTM; CDR2 reads ANQGSEA. CDR3 length equals 14 residues. CDR3 sequence reads: CSVDESGKAGELFF. The CDR3, as DNA: TGCAGCGTTGATGAGTCAGGGAAGGCCGGGGAGTTGTTTTTT.

The CDR3 DNA sequence: TGTGCCAGCACCCTCGGGGGGACCCAGTACTTC. Amino acids: CASTLGGTQYF. V is TRBV12-3 or TRBV12-4 and J is TRBJ2-5, with D tentatively TRBD2 (6 bases). This CDR3 comprises 11 residues. The V end was cut by 7 bases, the J end by 7 bases, with 10 bases between.

The chain carries TRBV12-3 or TRBV12-4 and TRBJ2-3; TRBD1 or TRBD2 may be the D gene (6 bases each). This CDR3 region has 18 residues. With 2 bases removed from V and 2 bases from J, the gap between germline ends came to 20 bases. The CDR3 here is CASSLMGGLGFFTDTQYF. CDR3 coding DNA: TGTGCCAGCAGTTTAATGGGGGGCTTGGGGTTTTTCACAGATACGCAGTATTTT.

On this clonotype: A read error may be the cause here, since a much bigger clone is one base away. CDR3 sequence reads: CASSAGGVRETQYF. CDR3 nucleotides: TGCGCCAGCAGCGCGGGAGGGGTTCGAGAGACCCAGTACTTC. The rearrangement joins TRBV5-1 to TRBJ2-5; 9 nucleotides line up with TRBD2. Trimming at V came to 4 bases and at J to 4 bases, leaving 5 bases not matched to a gene. Per germline, CDR1 SGHRS and CDR2 YFSETQ. The length of the CDR3 is 14 residues.

The chain carries TRBV19 and TRBJ1-1; D perhaps matches TRBD1 (5 bases). Trimming pared 3 bases from V and 4 bases from J, leaving 12 bases between. The CDR3 has 14 residues. Looked up from germline, CDR1 is LNHDA and CDR2 is SQIVND (reference sequence). CDR3 loop: CASSMGQGGTEAFF. CDR3 bases: TGTGCCAGTAGTATGGGTCAGGGCGGCACTGAAGCTTTCTTT.

CDR3 DNA sequence: TGCGCCAGCAGCAAGGACAGTACCTTTCAAGAGACCCAGTACTTC. It yields the protein CASSKDSTFQETQYF. This chain connects TRBV5-1 to TRBJ2-5; the D gene is possibly TRBD1 (6 bases). V was pared by 4 bases and J by 2 bases, with 15 bases between. Germline-derived CDR1 and CDR2 are SGHRS and YFSETQ. The CDR3 has 15 amino acids. The full variable domain, with the rest looked up from reference TRBV5-1 and TRBJ2-5, is KAGVTQTPRYLIKTRGQQVTLSCSPISGHRSVSWYQQTPGQGLQFLFEYFSETQRNKGNFPGRFSGRQFSNSRSEMNVSTLELGDSALYLCASSKDSTFQETQYFGPGTRLLVL.

This chain links TRBV18 with TRBJ1-1; perhaps TRBD1 as D (6 bases). V lost 3 bases, J lost 3 bases, and 14 bases lay in between. Per germline, CDR1 KGHSH and CDR2 LQKENI. CDR3 size: 15 residues. The CDR3 region is CASSPGRGVDTEAFF. CDR3 DNA sequence: TGTGCCAGCTCACCTGGCAGGGGAGTCGACACTGAAGCTTTCTTT. Based on the CDR3 plus reference TRBV18 and TRBJ1-1, the full variable domain is NAGVMQNPRHLVRRRGQEARLRCSPMKGHSHVYWYRQLPEEGLKFMVYLQKENIIDESGMPKERFSAEFPKEGPSILRIQQVVRGDSAAYFCASSPGRGVDTEAFFGQGTRLTVV.

V usage is TRBV20-1 and J usage is TRBJ1-1, with a tentative D call TRBD1 (5 bases). The germline V gene has CDR1 DFQATT and CDR2 SNEGSKA (reference sequence). Trimming left V 1 base short and J 5 bases short, with 20 bases between. This CDR3 comprises 16 residues. The CDR3 DNA reads as TGCAGTGCTAGAGGGGGGTCGGGAGGGCGGGGGACTGAAGCTTTCTTT. Its translation: CSARGGSGGRGTEAFF.

The chain carries TRBV29-1 and TRBJ2-1; 12 bases agree with TRBD2. CDR3 length: 18 amino acids. The germline V gene encodes CDR1 SQVTM and CDR2 ANQGSEA. V dropped 6 bases and J dropped 6; count of bases not matched to a gene: 18. CDR3 nucleotide sequence: TGCAGCGTACGTGGGGCGGGTCTAGCGGGAGGGGGTCTCAATGAGCAGTTCTTC. It translates to CSVRGAGLAGGGLNEQFF.

V usage is TRBV12-3 or TRBV12-4 and J usage is TRBJ2-1; D is unresolved. V was trimmed by 5 bases and J by 5 bases, leaving 19 bases between them. There are 16 residues in the CDR3. In nucleotides, the CDR3 is TGTGCCAGCAGTGACACCGGGCTCCTCCCGAACAATGAGCAGTTCTTC. Its translation is CASSDTGLLPNNEQFF.

The sample holds one count of this clonotype. Germline and junction disagree at one end, which may indicate a read error. The genes are TRBV27 and TRBJ2-1, with D tentatively TRBD2 (5 bases). Germline assignment: CDR1 MNHEY and CDR2 SMNVEV (reference sequence). The CDR3 runs 13 residues. The CDR3 here is CACSLIALNEQFF. The CDR3 nucleotides read TGTGCCTGCAGTTTGATAGCGTTGAATGAGCAGTTCTTC.

This chain links TRBV18 with TRBJ2-5; 8 bases are shared with TRBD2. The CDR3 runs to 13 residues. Trimming cost V 8 bases and J 1 base; bases outside gene matches: 3. In germline, CDR1 is KGHSH, CDR2 LQKENI. CDR3 bases: TGTGCCAGCGAAACTAGCGGCCAAGAGACCCAGTACTTC. Translation gives CASETSGQETQYF.

This clonotype was detected only a few times. This chain joins TRBV20-1 and TRBJ1-2; 9 bases align to TRBD1. Trimming at V came to 8 bases and at J to 7 bases, leaving 20 bases not matched to a gene. The CDR3 is made up of 16 amino acids. Per germline, CDR1 DFQATT and CDR2 SNEGSKA (reference sequence). CDR3 in DNA: TGCAGTTCCGGTCTGGGACAGGGAAGGGGCTCTGGTGGCTACACCTTC. Its protein is CSSGLGQGRGSGGYTF.

There are a few counts of this clonotype. This chain connects TRBV6-2 or TRBV6-3 to TRBJ2-7, with 7 nucleotides matching TRBD2. This CDR3 is 15 amino acids long. The V gene's germline CDR1 is MNHEY and CDR2 SVGEGT. With V trimmed by 4 bases and J by 3 bases, 9 bases remained unmatched. The DNA of the CDR3 is TGTGCCAGCAGTTCCTCACTAGCGACTGTCTACGAGCAGTACTTC. Amino acid sequence: CASSSSLATVYEQYF.

This clonotype was seen more than once but under ten times. The chain combines TRBV7-2 with TRBJ2-1; D is unresolved. In germline, CDR1 is SGHTA, CDR2 FQGNSA. V lost 3 bases to trimming and J lost 4 bases, with 13 bases between them. This CDR3 has 15 amino acids. The CDR3 region has the DNA TGTGCCAGCAGCTTGGCGCTAGGGCTATACAATGAGCAGTTCTTC. Translated: CASSLALGLYNEQFF. Full variable domain (missing parts from reference TRBV7-2 and TRBJ2-1): GAGVSQSPSNKVTEKGKDVELRCDPISGHTALYWYRQSLGQGLEFLIYFQGNSAPDKSGLPSDRFSAERTGGSVSTLTIQRTQQEDSAVYLCASSLALGLYNEQFFGPGTRLTVL.